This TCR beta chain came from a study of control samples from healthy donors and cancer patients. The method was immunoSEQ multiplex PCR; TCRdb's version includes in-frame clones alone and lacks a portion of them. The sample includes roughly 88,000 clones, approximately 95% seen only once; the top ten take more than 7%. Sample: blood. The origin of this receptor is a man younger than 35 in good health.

The CDR3 sequence: CASSPLSGGAGEQFF. CDR3 bases: TGTGCCAGCAGTCCACTGAGCGGGGGGGCCGGTGAGCAGTTCTTC. This chain links TRBV2 with TRBJ2-1; 10 positions agree with TRBD2. V was clipped by 5 bases and J by 9 bases; unmatched bases: 10. The V gene's germline CDR1 is SNHLY and CDR2 FYNNEI. CDR3 length equals 15 residues.